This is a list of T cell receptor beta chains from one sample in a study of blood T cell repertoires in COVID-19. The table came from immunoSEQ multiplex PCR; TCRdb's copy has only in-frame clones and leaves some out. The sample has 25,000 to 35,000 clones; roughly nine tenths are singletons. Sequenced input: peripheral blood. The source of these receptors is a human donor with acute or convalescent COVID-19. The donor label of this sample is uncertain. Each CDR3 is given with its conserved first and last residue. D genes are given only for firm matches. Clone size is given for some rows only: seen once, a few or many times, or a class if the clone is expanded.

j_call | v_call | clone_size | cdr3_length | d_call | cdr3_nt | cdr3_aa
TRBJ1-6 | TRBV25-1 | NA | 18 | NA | TGTGCCAGCAGTGAATATATAGTCAGGGGAACGAAAAATTCACCCCTCCACTTT | CASSEYIVRGTKNSPLHF
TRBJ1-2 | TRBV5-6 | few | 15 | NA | TGTGCCAGCAGCCCGGGACTCCAGGCCCAGGGTGGCTACACCTTC | CASSPGLQAQGGYTF
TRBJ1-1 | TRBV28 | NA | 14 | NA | TGTGCCAGCAGGGCAGGGATAGTTGGCACTGAAGCTTTCTTT | CASRAGIVGTEAFF
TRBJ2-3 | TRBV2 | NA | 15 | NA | TGTGCCAGCAGTGAAAACCCAGGGTTGACAGATACGCAGTATTTT | CASSENPGLTDTQYF
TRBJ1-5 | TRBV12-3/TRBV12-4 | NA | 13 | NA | TGTGCCAGCCGACTGGAGGTGAATCAGCCCCAGCATTTT | CASRLEVNQPQHF
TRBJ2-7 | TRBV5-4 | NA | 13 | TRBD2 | TGTGCCAGCAGCCCCCGGGAGGGCTACGAGCAGTACTTC | CASSPREGYEQYF
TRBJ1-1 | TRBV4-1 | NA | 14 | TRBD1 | TGCGCCAGCAGCCTTGACAGGGGAGGCACTGAAGCTTTCTTT | CASSLDRGGTEAFF
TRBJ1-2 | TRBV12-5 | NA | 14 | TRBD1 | TGTGCTAGTGGTTTGGTCGACAGGGTTGGGGGCTACACCTTC | CASGLVDRVGGYTF
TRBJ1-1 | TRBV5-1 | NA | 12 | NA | TGCGCCAGCAGCGTAGAGGGGGTTGAAGCTTTCTTT | CASSVEGVEAFF
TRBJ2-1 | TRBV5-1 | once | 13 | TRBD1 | TGCGCCAGCAGCACCTGGGACAGGGGGGAGCAGTTCTTC | CASSTWDRGEQFF
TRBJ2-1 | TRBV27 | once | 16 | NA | TGTGCCAGCAGTTTATCTTCTGTAATTTCCTACAATGAGCAGTTCTTC | CASSLSSVISYNEQFF
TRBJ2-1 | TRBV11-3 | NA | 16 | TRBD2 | TGTGCCAGCAGCTTAGAGGGCCTAGCGGGAAATCTTGAGCAGTTCTTC | CASSLEGLAGNLEQFF
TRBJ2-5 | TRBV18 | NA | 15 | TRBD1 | TGTGCCAGCTCACCACAGACAGGGCGGCAAGAGACCCAGTACTTC | CASSPQTGRQETQYF
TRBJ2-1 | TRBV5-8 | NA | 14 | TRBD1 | TGTGCCAGCAGCCAGGCAGGGGGCGCGAATGAGCAGTTCTTC | CASSQAGGANEQFF
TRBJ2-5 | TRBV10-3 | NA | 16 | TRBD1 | TGTGCCATCAGTGAGTCGAAGAGGGGGCTTCAAGAGACCCAGTACTTC | CAISESKRGLQETQYF
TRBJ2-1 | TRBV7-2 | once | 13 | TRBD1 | TGTGCCAGCTCGCGACAGGGGATTGATGAGCAGTTCTTC | CASSRQGIDEQFF
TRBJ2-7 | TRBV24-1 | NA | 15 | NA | TGTGCCACCAGTGATTCGGGGGAGAGCTCCTACGAGCAGTACTTC | CATSDSGESSYEQYF
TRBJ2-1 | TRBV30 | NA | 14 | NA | TGTGCCTGGACCCGGGACAACTCCTACAATGAGCAGTTCTTC | CAWTRDNSYNEQFF
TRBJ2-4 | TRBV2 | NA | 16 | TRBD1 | TGTGCCAGCAGCCCCGGGACAGCACTAGCCAAAAACATTCAGTACTTC | CASSPGTALAKNIQYF
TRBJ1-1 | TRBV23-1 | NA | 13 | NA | TGCGCCAGCAGAGACTTGAGTAACACTGAAGCTTTCTTT | CASRDLSNTEAFF
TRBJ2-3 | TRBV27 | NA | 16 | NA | TGTGCCAGCAGCTTCTCGAGCGACAGGTTTATAGATACGCAGTATTTT | CASSFSSDRFIDTQYF
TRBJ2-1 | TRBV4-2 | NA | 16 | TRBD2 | TGTGCCAGCAGCCAGAGCCCCGGACTAGGGTCCAATGAGCAGTTCTTC | CASSQSPGLGSNEQFF
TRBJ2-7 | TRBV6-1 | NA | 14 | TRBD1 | TGTGCCAGCAGTGAAGTGGGACAGGGCTACGAGCAGTACTTC | CASSEVGQGYEQYF
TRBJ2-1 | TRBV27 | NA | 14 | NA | TGTGCCAGCAGTTCGGGACACCTGTACAATGAGCAGTTCTTC | CASSSGHLYNEQFF
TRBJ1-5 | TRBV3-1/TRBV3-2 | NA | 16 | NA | TGTGCCAGCAGCCCCCCAGGGCCCGCGGGCAATCAGCCCCAGCATTTT | CASSPPGPAGNQPQHF
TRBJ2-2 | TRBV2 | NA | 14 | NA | TGTGCCAGCAAATCTGTAGTCCTAACCGGGGAGCTGTTTTTT | CASKSVVLTGELFF
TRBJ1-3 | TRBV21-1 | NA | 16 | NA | TGTGCCAGCAGCAAAGGAGGCAGGGTGGAAGGAAACACCATATATTTT | CASSKGGRVEGNTIYF
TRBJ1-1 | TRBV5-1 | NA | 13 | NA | TGCGCCAGCAGCTTTACAATGAACACTGAAGCTTTCTTT | CASSFTMNTEAFF
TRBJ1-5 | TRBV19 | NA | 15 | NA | TGTGCCAGTAGTATAAACTGGGGGGAAGGACAGCCCCAGCATTTT | CASSINWGEGQPQHF
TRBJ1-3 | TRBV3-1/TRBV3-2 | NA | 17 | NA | TGTGCCAGCAGCCTGCGTCCGGGGGGGGTCTCTGGAAACACCATATATTTT | CASSLRPGGVSGNTIYF
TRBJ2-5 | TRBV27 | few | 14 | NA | TGTGCCAGCAGTTTATTCGGGATCCGGGAGACCCAGTACTTC | CASSLFGIRETQYF
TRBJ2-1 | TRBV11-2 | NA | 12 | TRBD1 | TGTGCCAGCGCTCAGGGGGCGGTTGAGCAGTTCTTC | CASAQGAVEQFF
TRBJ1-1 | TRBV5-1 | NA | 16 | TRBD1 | TGCGCCAGCAGCGATGACAGGGAGGACCGAAACACTGAAGCTTTCTTT | CASSDDREDRNTEAFF
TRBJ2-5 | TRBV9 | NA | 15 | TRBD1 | TGTGCCAGCAGCAAGGACAGGTCGTCCCAAGAGACCCAGTACTTC | CASSKDRSSQETQYF
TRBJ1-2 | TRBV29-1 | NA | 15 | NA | TGCAGCGTTGAGGTTAGAGGAAACGATAACTATGGCTACACCTTC | CSVEVRGNDNYGYTF
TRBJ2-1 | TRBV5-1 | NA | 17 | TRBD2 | TGCGCCAGCAGTTTAAGGACTAGCGTTAGCTCCTACAATGAGCAGTTCTTC | CASSLRTSVSSYNEQFF
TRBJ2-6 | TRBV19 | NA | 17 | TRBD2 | TGTGCCAGTAGTATACAGACTAGCCTCTCTGGGGCCAACGTCCTGACTTTC | CASSIQTSLSGANVLTF
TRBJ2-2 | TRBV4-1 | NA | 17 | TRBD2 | TGCGCCAGCAGCCAGCCCTCCGGGACTAGCCTAATCGGGGAGCTGTTTTTT | CASSQPSGTSLIGELFF
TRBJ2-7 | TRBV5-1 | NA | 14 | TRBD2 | TGCGCCAGCAGCCGAACTAGCGGATCCTACGAGCAGTACTTC | CASSRTSGSYEQYF